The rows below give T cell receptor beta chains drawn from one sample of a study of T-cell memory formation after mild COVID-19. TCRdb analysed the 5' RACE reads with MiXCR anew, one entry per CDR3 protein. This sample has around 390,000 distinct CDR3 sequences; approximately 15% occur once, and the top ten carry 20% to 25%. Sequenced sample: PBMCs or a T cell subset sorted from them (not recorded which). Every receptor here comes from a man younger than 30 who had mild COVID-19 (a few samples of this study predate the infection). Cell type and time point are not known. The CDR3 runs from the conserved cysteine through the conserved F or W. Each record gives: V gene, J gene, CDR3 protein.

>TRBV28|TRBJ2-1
CASVGGSSYNEQFF
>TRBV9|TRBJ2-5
CASTPAGGETQYF
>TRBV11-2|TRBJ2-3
CASSRNRGDTDTQYF
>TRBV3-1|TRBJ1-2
CASSRRGTGAYGYTF
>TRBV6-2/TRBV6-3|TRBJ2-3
CATGDSYWIRPSTDTQYF
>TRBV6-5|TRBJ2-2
CASSYDVSGSTGELFF
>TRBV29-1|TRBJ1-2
CSVGQNLVKGYTF
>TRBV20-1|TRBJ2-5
CSAGGQETQYF
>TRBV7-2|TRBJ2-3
CASSFGAPPDTQYF
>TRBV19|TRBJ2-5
CASGLRLAGSETQYF
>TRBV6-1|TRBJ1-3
CASSEGTSGNTIYF
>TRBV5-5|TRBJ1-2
CASSPQGGSGYTF
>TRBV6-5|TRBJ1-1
CASIFRGPAGTEAFF
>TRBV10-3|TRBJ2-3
CAMASGGALDTQYF